These 18 T cell receptor beta chains came from one sample sequenced in a study of cytomegalovirus exposure and HLA in healthy donors. PCR employed 60 Vbeta and 13 Jbeta primers. Method: immunoSEQ multiplex PCR; TCRdb's copy keeps in-frame clones and lacks some. The data contain 85,000 to 130,000 clones, roughly 80% of them seen just once; the ten biggest clones take up under 4%. Sequencing was carried out using PBMCs. These receptors were obtained from a man in his sixties in good health and CMV-seronegative.

The V call is TRBV7-7, the J call TRBJ2-5, with 9 bases lining up with TRBD2. CDR3 length: 14 residues. The J segment lost 4 bases and the V segment lost 4 bases, leaving 4 bases of the junction unmatched. The germline V gene has CDR1 SSHAT and CDR2 FNYEAQ (reference sequence). CDR3 in amino acids: CASSSPAGGETQYF. As DNA, the CDR3 is TGTGCCAGCAGCTCTCCAGCGGGGGGAGAGACCCAGTACTTC.

The V and J genes are TRBV11-3 and TRBJ2-1, with D possibly TRBD2 on 6 matching bases. Deletions cut 5 bases from V and 5 bases from J, with 13 bases between. This CDR3 has 14 amino acids. Germline V gene data show CDR1 as SGHNT and CDR2 as YENEEA. The CDR3 region is CASSGGTGDNEQFF. CDR3 DNA sequence: TGTGCCAGCAGCGGGGGGACCGGCGACAATGAGCAGTTCTTC. Variable domain in full (rest from reference TRBV11-3 and TRBJ2-1): EAGVVQSPRYKIIEKKQPVAFWCNPISGHNTLYWYLQNLGQGPELLIRYENEEAVDDSQLPKDRFSAERLKGVDSTLKIQPAELGDSAVYLCASSGGTGDNEQFFGPGTRLTVL.

The CDR3 bases are TGTGCCAGCAGCCGACAGGGGAGGACCGGGGAGCTGTTTTTT. As protein: CASSRQGRTGELFF. This rearrangement joins TRBV7-9 to TRBJ2-2; 8 bases line up with TRBD1. CDR1 is SEHNR and CDR2 is FQNEAQ in the germline V gene (reference sequence). This CDR3 comprises 14 residues. Trimming at V came to 5 bases and at J to 5 bases, leaving 4 bases not matched to a gene.

Turning to this clone: The same CDR3 is also encoded by other DNA sequences in this sample. The CDR3 DNA reads as TGCAGCGTCGCGGGACTAGCGGGGGGGCTGGCAGATACGCAGTATTTT. Translated, it gives CSVAGLAGGLADTQYF. The chain carries TRBV29-1 and TRBJ2-3; TRBD2 aligns across 16 bases. Germline V gene sequence: CDR1 SQVTM, CDR2 ANQGSEA. J gave up 4 bases and V 6 bases, and 7 bases lay outside the gene matches. The CDR3 length is 16 residues.

The chain combines TRBV19 with TRBJ1-1; perhaps TRBD1 as D (5 bases). This CDR3 is 14 amino acids long. The germline V gene encodes CDR1 LNHDA and CDR2 SQIVND (reference sequence). Trimming removed 9 bases from V and 5 bases from J, with 19 bases in between. The DNA of the CDR3 is TGTGCCAGCACGGCCTTGGGGGGTCGGACTGAAGCTTTCTTT. Protein product: CASTALGGRTEAFF.

This clone was seen a single time. The chain employs TRBV5-5 and TRBJ2-1; 10 bases agree with TRBD1. The germline gives CDR1 SGHKS, CDR2 YYEKEE (reference sequence). The CDR3 sequence is 16 residues long. Trimming took 4 bases from V and 9 from J; bases not matched to a gene: 13. The DNA for the CDR3 is TGTGCCAGCAGCCCCCGCCGGGACAGGGGAGAAGGTGAGCAGTTCTTC. Amino acids: CASSPRRDRGEGEQFF.

Points on this clone: The sample holds other DNA sequences that translate to the same CDR3. The CDR3, as DNA: TGTGCCAGCAGTGATTCCCCGGCAGGGGAAAAACTGTTTTTT. This gives the protein CASSDSPAGEKLFF. The V call is TRBV2, the J call TRBJ1-4, with D possibly being TRBD1 (5 bases). Trimming removed 3 bases at V and 8 bases at J, with 13 bases between. Germline V gene sequence: CDR1 SNHLY, CDR2 FYNNEI. There are 14 residues in the CDR3.

This clone was observed a handful of times. The chain couples TRBV2 to TRBJ1-1, with a weak D call TRBD1 (6 bases). This CDR3 spans 13 amino acids. V lost 3 bases and J lost 4, with 9 bases in between. Germline CDR1 is SNHLY and CDR2 is FYNNEI. The CDR3 sequence is CASSDRGGTEAFF. The DNA of the CDR3 is TGTGCCAGCAGTGACAGGGGTGGCACTGAAGCTTTCTTT. The full variable domain, its missing parts supplied by reference TRBV2 and TRBJ1-1, is EPEVTQTPSHQVTQMGQEVILRCVPISNHLYFYWYRQILGQKVEFLVSFYNNEISEKSEIFDDQFSVERPDGSNFTLKIRSTKLEDSAMYFCASSDRGGTEAFFGQGTRLTVV.

Comment on this clone: The same CDR3 can be traced to other DNA sequences in this sample. This chain uses TRBV6-4 with TRBJ1-6, with TRBD1 as a possible D gene (5 bases). This CDR3 has 14 residues. Deletions cut 3 bases from V and 7 bases from J, with 10 bases between. Germline CDR1 reads MRHNA; CDR2 reads SNTAGT. The CDR3 protein is CASSERTRNSPLHF. The DNA of the CDR3 is TGTGCCAGCAGTGAGAGGACACGGAATTCACCCCTCCACTTT.

This chain uses TRBV27 with TRBJ2-7; 8 nucleotides align to TRBD1. The V and J ends lost 5 bases and 2 bases, in that order; junction bases with no gene match: 8. CDR1 and CDR2 from the germline V gene are MNHEY and SMNVEV (reference sequence). The CDR3 has 15 residues. CDR3 region: CASSPQGDSTYEQYV. The CDR3 coding sequence is TGTGCCAGCAGTCCACAGGGGGACTCTACCTACGAGCAGTACGTC.

This chain uses TRBV5-1 with TRBJ1-5; D gene ambiguous. The CDR3 spans 14 residues. V lost 4 bases and J lost 1, with 9 bases in between. Germline loops: CDR1 SGHRS, CDR2 YFSETQ. DNA for the CDR3: TGCGCCAGCAGCCCCTCGGGAAGCAATCAGCCCCAGCATTTT. Amino acid sequence: CASSPSGSNQPQHF.

This clone showed up just a few times. The chain's CDR3 is CASSSRWTGGSREQYF. The CDR3 DNA follows: TGTGCCAGCAGCTCCAGATGGACAGGAGGAAGCCGCGAGCAGTACTTC. This chain uses TRBV7-9 with TRBJ2-7, with 7 bases lining up with TRBD1. The CDR3 length is 16 residues. Germline V lookup: CDR1 SEHNR, CDR2 FQNEAQ (reference sequence). The ends lost 4 bases at V and 6 bases at J; junction bases unmatched: 15.

This chain joins TRBV27 and TRBJ1-2; D is undetermined. The CDR3 consists of 17 residues. The ends were cut back, 5 bases at V and 0 bases at J, with 19 bases in the middle. Germline V gene sequence: CDR1 MNHEY, CDR2 SMNVEV (reference sequence). This chain's CDR3 is CASSTQVGRGANYGYTF. The CDR3 DNA sequence: TGTGCCAGCAGTACCCAGGTCGGTCGGGGAGCTAACTATGGCTACACCTTC.

J is TRBJ2-7 and V is TRBV11-2; D unclear. The V gene's germline CDR1 is SGHAT and CDR2 FQNNGV. The CDR3 sequence is 15 residues long. Trimming removed 4 bases at V and 0 bases at J, with 13 bases between. The CDR3 region is CASSSEFVGSYEQYV. The CDR3 DNA sequence: TGTGCCAGCAGCTCGGAATTTGTGGGCTCCTACGAGCAGTACGTC.

This clone was counted a single time. This sequence joins TRBV11-3 and TRBJ1-1, with D unresolved. The CDR3 runs 13 residues. V lost 1 base and J lost 5, with 8 bases in between. The germline CDR1 and CDR2 sequences are SGHNT and YENEEA. The CDR3 reads CASSLGRGTEAFF. Written as DNA, the CDR3 is TGTGCCAGCAGCTTAGGGCGGGGTACTGAAGCTTTCTTT.

V usage is TRBV7-2 and J usage is TRBJ1-4; possible D gene TRBD1, 6 bases. The CDR3 length is 16 residues. The V gene's germline CDR1 is SGHTA and CDR2 FQGNSA. The V end lost 1 base, the J end lost 7 bases, and 16 bases lay between the germline ends. The CDR3 protein is CASSLGGQGRGEKLFF. The DNA for the CDR3 is TGTGCCAGCAGCTTAGGGGGGCAGGGGAGGGGTGAAAAACTGTTTTTT.

The chain has TRBV6-5 and TRBJ2-1; tentatively, D is TRBD2 (5 bases). Trimming took 2 bases from V and 0 from J, leaving 8 bases between them. The length of the CDR3 is 15 residues. CDR1 MNHEY and CDR2 SVGAGI come from the germline V gene. CDR3 loop: CASSYTGSSYNEQFF. The CDR3 region has the DNA TGTGCCAGCAGTTACACGGGGAGCTCCTACAATGAGCAGTTCTTC.

This chain joins TRBV7-9 and TRBJ1-5; 12 bases map to TRBD1. V trimming: 5 bases; J trimming: 0 bases; junction bases outside the gene matches: 5. The CDR3 has 17 amino acids. Germline CDR1 and CDR2: SEHNR and FQNEAQ (reference sequence). The CDR3 protein is CASSPGTGGVSNQPQHF. The CDR3 DNA is TGTGCCAGCAGCCCCGGGACAGGGGGCGTTAGCAATCAGCCCCAGCATTTT.